This T cell receptor (beta chain) was observed in a study of metastatic and nonmetastatic thyroid tumors. In its sample, this clone was seen many times. One base away lies a much larger clone, so this may be a sequencing read error. No patient received treatment before thyroid surgery. This CDR3 has 17 residues. Germline assignment: CDR1 SGHAT and CDR2 FQNNGV. Using MiXCR, TCRdb re-called clones from the PCR reads. The sample holds 25,000 to 35,000 clones, 25% seen once. The sequence derives from a female donor with papillary thyroid cancer or a benign thyroid nodule (not recorded which). Some clones in this sample may be carry-over from other donors' samples. This chain connects TRBV11-2 to TRBJ2-7; TRBD2 aligns across 7 bases. Specimen: blood. The CDR3, as DNA: TGTGCCAGCAGCTTAGATCGATCCCGGGGGAGGGCCTACGGGCAGTACTTC. Residues: CASSLDRSRGRAYGQYF.